These 30 T cell receptor beta chains originate from one sample sequenced in a study of PD-1 blockade in classical Hodgkin lymphoma. Described time point: cycle 4 day 1 (C4D1), after less than 7 weeks of nivolumab. There was relapse after autologous stem cell transplantation in every patient, and there was variation in brentuximab vedotin exposure. Clones were read by immunoSEQ multiplex PCR, and TCRdb kept only the in-frame ones, dropping some. The data hold 99,000 or so clones, with approximately 89% observed a single time. Sample: peripheral blood mononuclear cells (PBMCs), taken before the fourth cycle of nivolumab. These receptors all come from a human donor with classical Hodgkin lymphoma.

This chain's CDR3 is CASSSGASSSNQPQHF. Written as DNA, the CDR3 is TGTGCCAGCAGCTCCGGGGCAAGCAGCTCCAATCAGCCCCAGCATTTT. The chain combines TRBV2 with TRBJ1-5; perhaps TRBD1 as D (5 bases). V was pared by 6 bases and J by 3 bases, with 18 bases between. Germline CDR1 reads SNHLY; CDR2 reads FYNNEI. This CDR3 is 16 amino acids long.

The chain links TRBV2 to TRBJ1-5; the D is unclear. The CDR3 is 15 residues long. Germline CDR1 is SNHLY and CDR2 is FYNNEI. The V and J ends lost 3 bases and 0 bases respectively, with 9 bases between them. The CDR3 sequence is CASSDSLNSNQPQHF. The DNA of the CDR3 is TGTGCCAGCAGTGATTCACTGAATAGCAATCAGCCCCAGCATTTT.

The rearrangement links TRBV28 to TRBJ2-1; TRBD2 is a possible D gene (6 bases). Deletions cut 2 bases from V and 9 bases from J, with 17 bases between. The CDR3 extends over 15 amino acids. Germline CDR1 is MDHEN and CDR2 is SYDVKM. The CDR3 sequence: CASSLGGSATSEQFF. The CDR3 DNA sequence: TGTGCCAGCAGTTTAGGGGGGTCTGCTACTTCTGAGCAGTTCTTC.

The chain has TRBV28 and TRBJ2-6, with TRBD2 matching 7 bases. The CDR3 is 16 residues long. The ends lost 4 bases at V and 5 bases at J; junction bases unmatched: 8. The germline V gene encodes CDR1 MDHEN and CDR2 SYDVKM. The CDR3 region has the DNA TGTGCCAGCAGTTCCCTAGCGGTACGCAGGGCCAACGTCCTGACTTTC. Amino acid sequence: CASSSLAVRRANVLTF.

The V and J genes are TRBV11-2 and TRBJ2-5; 13 bases map to TRBD2. Germline V gives CDR1 SGHAT, CDR2 FQNNGV. The V and J ends lost 5 bases and 5 bases, in that order; junction bases with no gene match: 8. The CDR3 length is 16 residues. The CDR3 is CASSRTSGRTAETQYF. As DNA, the CDR3 is TGTGCCAGCAGCCGGACTAGCGGGAGAACGGCGGAGACCCAGTACTTC.

The gene calls are TRBV7-9 and TRBJ2-7, with TRBD1 as a possible D gene (5 bases). The CDR3 consists of 14 residues. Trimming took 5 bases from V and 5 from J, leaving 16 bases between them. Per the germline V gene, CDR1 is SEHNR and CDR2 is FQNEAQ (reference sequence). CDR3 coding DNA: TGTGCCAGCAGCCCACCCGCAGGGCCCCACGAGCAGTACTTC. Translation gives CASSPPAGPHEQYF.

This rearrangement joins TRBV4-2 to TRBJ1-5; no clear D gene. CDR3 length: 14 amino acids. Germline V gives CDR1 LGHNA, CDR2 YNFKEQ. V lost 0 bases and J lost 4, with 7 bases in between. The DNA of the CDR3 is TGTGCCAGCAGCCAAGACTGGGGTAATCAGCCCCAGCATTTT. It encodes CASSQDWGNQPQHF.

The genes are TRBV28 and TRBJ2-7, with TRBD2 identical over 10 bases. CDR1 and CDR2 from the germline V gene are MDHEN and SYDVKM. Losses at the gene ends were 1 base for V and 4 bases for J; bases not matched to a gene: 10. The CDR3 spans 17 residues. CDR3 region: CASSLSAGGPLTYEQYF. The CDR3 nucleotides read TGTGCCAGCAGTTTATCAGCGGGAGGGCCTTTGACGTACGAGCAGTACTTC.

This clone was seen only once. The CDR3, as DNA: TGTGCCAGCAGCTCCCCACTAGCGGGAGTTCGCACAGATACGCAGTATTTT. Protein sequence: CASSSPLAGVRTDTQYF. The chain carries TRBV11-2 and TRBJ2-3, with TRBD2 identical over 11 bases. Germline loops: CDR1 SGHAT, CDR2 FQNNGV. The CDR3 runs 17 residues. The V and J ends lost 4 bases and 1 base, in that order; junction bases with no gene match: 7.

The CDR3 region has the DNA TGTGCCAGCAGCCTCTTCGGTCTAGCGGGCATAGACGAGCAGTACTTC. Encoded protein: CASSLFGLAGIDEQYF. V gene TRBV27 combines with J gene TRBJ2-7; TRBD2 matches 8 bases. The V and J ends lost 6 bases and 5 bases, in that order; junction bases with no gene match: 15. The V gene's germline CDR1 is MNHEY and CDR2 SMNVEV (reference sequence). The CDR3 runs 16 residues.

This clone has more than one count but fewer than ten. The gene calls are TRBV6-1 and TRBJ1-4, with a possible D match to TRBD1 (5 bases). The V gene lost 7 bases and the J gene lost 0 bases, with 12 bases spanning the gap. Germline CDR1 reads MNHNS; CDR2 reads SASEGT. This CDR3 comprises 15 residues. The chain's CDR3 is CASKGQPATNEKLFF. CDR3 nucleotides: TGTGCCAGCAAGGGGCAGCCTGCAACTAATGAAAAACTGTTTTTT.

This sequence joins TRBV30 and TRBJ1-4; D unclear. V was clipped by 5 bases and J by 0 bases, with 19 bases between them. The CDR3 runs 17 residues. Germline V CDR1 and CDR2: GTSNPN, SVGIG (reference sequence). This chain's CDR3 is CAWRAHITFATNEKLFF. The CDR3 nucleotides are TGTGCCTGGCGGGCCCACATTACTTTCGCAACTAATGAAAAACTGTTTTTT.

The rearrangement joins TRBV18 to TRBJ1-1; TRBD1 might be the D (5 bases). Trimming took off 3 bases at V and 5 bases at J, with 19 bases between the two ends. From germline, CDR1 is KGHSH and CDR2 LQKENI. The CDR3 is 16 amino acids. The CDR3 sequence is CASSPLEQVIRTEAFF. Here the CDR3 DNA reads TGTGCCAGCTCACCCCTCGAACAGGTGATTAGAACTGAAGCTTTCTTT.

This clone was found once. The chain recombines TRBV30 with TRBJ2-7, with D perhaps matching TRBD2 (7 bases). Trimming took 3 bases from V and 0 from J, leaving 15 bases between them. The CDR3 runs 15 residues. Germline-derived CDR1 and CDR2 are GTSNPN and SVGIG (reference sequence). CDR3 sequence reads: CAWSHGGGFSYEQYF. DNA for the CDR3: TGTGCCTGGAGCCACGGCGGGGGCTTCTCCTACGAGCAGTACTTC.

The chain employs TRBV19 and TRBJ1-1, with a possible D match to TRBD1 (5 bases). From germline, CDR1 is LNHDA and CDR2 SQIVND (reference sequence). Trimming cost V 6 bases and J 9 bases, with 14 bases left between them. The length of the CDR3 is 12 residues. CDR3 in DNA: TGTGCCAGTAGCGAAGGGACGGAACAAGCTTTCTTT. Amino acid sequence: CASSEGTEQAFF.

The chain joins TRBV10-1 to TRBJ2-1; D possibly corresponds to TRBD2 (7 bases). Trimming cost V 4 bases and J 10 bases, with 11 bases left between them. Per the germline V gene, CDR1 is WNHNN and CDR2 is SYGVQD (reference sequence). The CDR3 covers 12 residues. CDR3 bases: TGCGCCAGCAGTGGAGCGGGACAAGAGCAGTTCTTC. It is translated as CASSGAGQEQFF.

This clone is a singleton in its sample. The chain recombines TRBV10-3 with TRBJ2-7; D remains ambiguous. Trimming removed 0 bases at V and 2 bases at J, with 8 bases between. Germline V CDR1 and CDR2: ENHRY, SYGVKD. This CDR3 is built from 14 residues. CDR3 amino acids: CAISESKAPYEQYF. In DNA form, the CDR3 reads TGTGCCATCAGTGAGTCTAAGGCCCCCTACGAGCAGTACTTC.

This rearrangement joins TRBV4-1 to TRBJ2-6, with TRBD2 as a possible D gene (5 bases). V lost 4 bases and J 0 bases, leaving 13 bases between the germline ends. The CDR3 is 17 residues long. Germline lookup yields CDR1 MGHRA and CDR2 YSYEKL. This CDR3 is CASSRGLEISGANVLTF. Written as DNA, the CDR3 is TGCGCCAGCAGCCGCGGACTGGAAATCTCTGGGGCCAACGTCCTGACTTTC.

This rearrangement joins TRBV29-1 to TRBJ1-2; D remains ambiguous. Germline values: CDR1 SQVTM, CDR2 ANQGSEA. The V gene lost 5 bases and the J gene lost 4 bases, with 11 bases spanning the gap. The CDR3 extends over 12 amino acids. CDR3 sequence (DNA): TGCAGCGTTATACAACGTGGCTATGGCTACACCTTC. Translation gives CSVIQRGYGYTF.

The rearrangement joins TRBV6-5 to TRBJ2-1; D might be TRBD2 (5 bases). Germline lookup yields CDR1 MNHEY and CDR2 SVGAGI. The CDR3 is 15 amino acids. V was shortened by 6 bases and J by 0 bases, with 12 bases between the two germline ends. CDR3 nucleotide sequence: TGTGCCAGCAGCCTGCCCGGGGACTCCTACAATGAGCAGTTCTTC. Amino acid sequence: CASSLPGDSYNEQFF.

This clone is a singleton in its sample. This chain uses TRBV2 with TRBJ2-7; maybe TRBD2 (5 bases). V was clipped by 2 bases and J by 6 bases, with 17 bases between them. Germline assignment: CDR1 SNHLY and CDR2 FYNNEI. The CDR3 loop spans 15 amino acids. The CDR3 is CASSETPLDSFEQYF. For the CDR3, the DNA is TGTGCCAGCAGTGAAACCCCTCTGGACTCTTTCGAGCAGTACTTC. The complete variable domain, with remaining parts taken from reference TRBV2 and TRBJ2-7, reads EPEVTQTPSHQVTQMGQEVILRCVPISNHLYFYWYRQILGQKVEFLVSFYNNEISEKSEIFDDQFSVERPDGSNFTLKIRSTKLEDSAMYFCASSETPLDSFEQYFGPGTRLTVT.

The chain uses TRBV30 and TRBJ1-1, with D hard to call. The CDR3 consists of 12 residues. The germline V gene has CDR1 GTSNPN and CDR2 SVGIG (reference sequence). V was trimmed by 3 bases and J by 4 bases, leaving 9 bases between them. CDR3 coding DNA: TGTGCCTGGAGCCCAAGTGCCACTGAAGCTTTCTTT. It translates to CAWSPSATEAFF.

The table lists this clone with a count of one. The chain employs TRBV15 and TRBJ2-2; no definite D call. Trimming left V 6 bases short and J 1 base short, with 9 bases between. The CDR3 is 14 amino acids. The germline V gene has CDR1 LNHNV and CDR2 YYDKDF (reference sequence). This CDR3 reads CATSPSENTGELFF. The CDR3 DNA follows: TGTGCCACCAGTCCCAGCGAGAACACCGGGGAGCTGTTTTTT.

The chain has TRBV28 and TRBJ2-2; D gene uncertain. Germline CDR1 is MDHEN and CDR2 is SYDVKM. V was trimmed by 6 bases and J by 4 bases, leaving 12 bases between them. The CDR3 extends over 14 amino acids. CDR3 residues: CASSTWAFTGELFF. The CDR3 region has the DNA TGTGCCAGCAGCACCTGGGCCTTCACCGGGGAGCTGTTTTTT.

This sequence joins TRBV11-2 and TRBJ1-1; 10 bases are a match to TRBD1. This CDR3 spans 16 amino acids. Germline V gene sequence: CDR1 SGHAT, CDR2 FQNNGV. V lost 3 bases to trimming and J lost 3 bases; unmatched junction nucleotides: 7. In DNA, the CDR3 is TGTGCCAGCAGCTTCCGCTGGACAGGGGGAGACACTGAAGCTTTCTTT. Translated, it gives CASSFRWTGGDTEAFF.

The rearrangement links TRBV7-2 to TRBJ1-1; D is unclear. Looked up from germline, CDR1 is SGHTA and CDR2 is FQGNSA. Trimming cost V 5 bases and J 2 bases, with 15 bases left between them. This CDR3 has 15 amino acids. The CDR3 loop reads CASSLRRVLNTEAFF. As DNA, the CDR3 is TGTGCCAGCAGCCTACGGCGGGTATTAAACACTGAAGCTTTCTTT.

The chain couples TRBV5-1 to TRBJ1-5; no definite D call. The CDR3 is 13 residues long. CDR1 is SGHRS and CDR2 is YFSETQ in the germline V gene. Trimming shortened V by 5 bases and J by 5 bases, and 11 bases separated the two germline ends. The CDR3 nucleotides are TGCGCCAGCAGACCGGATGAATATCAGCCCCAGCATTTT. Translating it yields CASRPDEYQPQHF.

The chain carries TRBV28 and TRBJ1-2; 8 bases map to TRBD1. The CDR3 runs 14 residues. Trimming at V came to 5 bases and at J to 7 bases, leaving 9 bases not matched to a gene. Germline V gene data show CDR1 as MDHEN and CDR2 as SYDVKM. This CDR3 is CASSNRDRFSGYTF. As DNA, the CDR3 is TGTGCCAGCAGTAACCGGGACAGGTTTTCTGGCTACACCTTC.

V is TRBV5-1 and J is TRBJ2-6; 7 bases align to TRBD1. CDR3 length equals 16 residues. From germline, CDR1 is SGHRS and CDR2 YFSETQ. V lost 0 bases to trimming and J lost 3 bases; unmatched junction nucleotides: 3. CDR3: CASSLGTGYGANVLTF. The CDR3 bases are TGCGCCAGCAGCTTGGGGACAGGATATGGGGCCAACGTCCTGACTTTC. The whole variable domain, remainder taken from reference TRBV5-1 and TRBJ2-6, is KAGVTQTPRYLIKTRGQQVTLSCSPISGHRSVSWYQQTPGQGLQFLFEYFSETQRNKGNFPGRFSGRQFSNSRSEMNVSTLELGDSALYLCASSLGTGYGANVLTFGAGSRLTVL.

The chain carries TRBV2 and TRBJ2-7, with D perhaps matching TRBD2 (6 bases). CDR3 size: 15 residues. Germline lookup yields CDR1 SNHLY and CDR2 FYNNEI. V dropped 6 bases and J dropped 3 bases, with 18 bases sitting between them. Here the CDR3 DNA reads TGTGCCAGCAGAAAGGATCGCGGGGATTTCTACGAGCAGTACTTC. This sequence encodes CASRKDRGDFYEQYF.